This T cell receptor (beta chain) emerged from a study of blood T cell repertoires in COVID-19. The repertoire was sequenced with immunoSEQ multiplex PCR; TCRdb's copy has only in-frame clones and lacks some. The sample includes approximately 210,000 clones, around 84% of them seen just once. The TCR comes from a man between 25 and 39 years old with acute COVID-19. Sequencing input: PBMCs or T cells enriched from blood (not recorded which).

This CDR3 is CASSPGQGKPDTQYF. DNA of the CDR3: TGTGCCAGCAGCCCGGGACAGGGGAAGCCAGATACGCAGTATTTT. The chain couples TRBV11-2 to TRBJ2-3; 10 nucleotides align to TRBD1. Germline CDR1 SGHAT, CDR2 FQNNGV. The V gene end was trimmed by 5 bases and the J gene end by 4 bases; junction bases not matched to a gene: 6. This CDR3 is 15 amino acids long.